This entry lists 32 T cell receptor beta chains sequenced from one sample in a study of chemoradiotherapy in HPV16-positive cancers. This table comes from immunoSEQ multiplex PCR, and its TCRdb copy is limited to in-frame clones, with some not included. The profile shows about 25,000 clones, around 94% of them singletons. The sample was collected from a patient who underwent chemoradiotherapy. The receptors originated from a human donor with HPV-associated anogenital cancer.

The chain has TRBV27 and TRBJ2-2; maybe TRBD1 (6 bases). Germline V gene data show CDR1 as MNHEY and CDR2 as SMNVEV (reference sequence). The CDR3 extends over 15 amino acids. The ends were cut back, 7 bases at V and 7 bases at J, with 19 bases in the middle. This CDR3 reads CASTPAGVSSGELFF. CDR3 nucleotides: TGTGCCAGCACCCCGGCAGGGGTGAGTAGCGGGGAGCTGTTTTTT.

The chain carries TRBV28 and TRBJ2-1; the match to TRBD1 covers 7 bases. The CDR3 contains 17 residues. Germline V gives CDR1 MDHEN, CDR2 SYDVKM. Trimming at V came to 8 bases and at J to 3 bases, leaving 16 bases not matched to a gene. The chain's CDR3 is CASLERDRNFLYNEQFF. DNA for the CDR3: TGTGCCAGCCTCGAAAGGGACAGAAACTTCCTCTACAATGAGCAGTTCTTC.

The chain combines TRBV5-6 with TRBJ1-1; D ambiguous. Per the germline V gene, CDR1 is SGHDT and CDR2 is YYEEEE. The V and J ends lost 0 bases and 11 bases respectively, with 14 bases between them. The CDR3 length is 13 residues. DNA of the CDR3: TGTGCCAGCAGCTTGGGAACCGGGATGGGTGCTTTCTTT. It specifies CASSLGTGMGAFF.

The rearrangement uses TRBV28 and TRBJ2-3; TRBD1 is a possible D gene (6 bases). V lost 3 bases to trimming and J lost 7 bases, with 14 bases between them. Germline CDR1 and CDR2: MDHEN and SYDVKM. The CDR3 totals 14 residues. As DNA, the CDR3 is TGTGCCAGCAGTTTGGAACAGGGCGAGCATACGCAGTATTTT. Its protein product is CASSLEQGEHTQYF.

The J gene is TRBJ2-6, the V gene TRBV6-1; D ambiguous. Germline assignment: CDR1 MNHNS and CDR2 SASEGT. Trimming removed 4 bases from V and 0 bases from J, with 4 bases in between. This CDR3 has 14 residues. In DNA, the CDR3 is TGTGCCAGCAGTGTGAGCTCTGGGGCCAACGTCCTGACTTTC. Its protein is CASSVSSGANVLTF.

This clone was found once. This chain links TRBV5-1 with TRBJ1-3; D call uncertain. The CDR3 loop spans 16 amino acids. Germline CDR1 is SGHRS and CDR2 is YFSETQ. The V gene lost 4 bases and the J gene lost 0 bases, with 14 bases spanning the gap. CDR3 sequence: CASSLTSVSSGNTIYF. CDR3 in DNA: TGCGCCAGCAGCCTTACCTCCGTGAGCTCTGGAAACACCATATATTTT.

This clone was observed a single time. This chain links TRBV4-2 with TRBJ1-2; 7 bases align to TRBD1. The ends lost 4 bases at V and 4 bases at J; junction bases unmatched: 12. CDR1 is LGHNA, CDR2 YNFKEQ, per germline. CDR3 length: 16 residues. CDR3 coding DNA: TGTGCCAGCAGCCCCCCCCGACAGGGTGATGTCTATGGCTACACCTTC. It specifies CASSPPRQGDVYGYTF.

The chain recombines TRBV19 with TRBJ2-4, with D perhaps matching TRBD2 (6 bases). The CDR3 consists of 15 residues. Trimming removed 2 bases at V and 0 bases at J, with 8 bases between. The V gene's germline CDR1 is LNHDA and CDR2 SQIVND (reference sequence). CDR3 sequence reads: CASSIWGEAKNIQYF. In DNA, the CDR3 is TGTGCCAGTAGTATATGGGGGGAAGCCAAAAACATTCAGTACTTC.

This rearrangement joins TRBV4-1 to TRBJ1-2, with D possibly being TRBD1 (6 bases). The CDR3 is made up of 13 amino acids. The V and J ends lost 4 bases and 8 bases respectively, with 14 bases between them. The germline V gene encodes CDR1 MGHRA and CDR2 YSYEKL. CDR3 sequence reads: CASSPEGGRGYTF. The CDR3 bases are TGCGCCAGCAGCCCCGAAGGGGGAAGAGGCTACACCTTC.

The rearrangement joins TRBV6-5 to TRBJ2-2; D unresolved. Trimming pared 0 bases from V and 5 bases from J, leaving 10 bases between. The germline V gene encodes CDR1 MNHEY and CDR2 SVGAGI. This CDR3 has 15 amino acids. The CDR3 DNA reads as TGTGCCAGCAGTTACTCGCGGTATTTGACCGGGGAGCTGTTTTTT. Its protein is CASSYSRYLTGELFF.

The rearrangement uses TRBV28 and TRBJ1-5, with a weak D call TRBD1 (6 bases). V lost 7 bases, J lost 6 bases, and 16 bases lay in between. This CDR3 spans 14 amino acids. The germline V gene has CDR1 MDHEN and CDR2 SYDVKM. CDR3 DNA: TGTGCCAGCATTCCAGACAGGATTGGTCAGCCCCAGCATTTT. It translates to CASIPDRIGQPQHF.

The chain employs TRBV6-4 and TRBJ1-2, with D perhaps TRBD1 (5 bases). The CDR3 sequence is 14 residues long. Germline V CDR1 and CDR2: MRHNA, SNTAGT. Trimming pared 2 bases from V and 8 bases from J, leaving 15 bases between. The CDR3 bases are TGTGCCAGCAGTGACGGGTCAGGGTCACGCGGCTACACCTTC. It specifies CASSDGSGSRGYTF.

The rearrangement uses TRBV19 and TRBJ2-5; TRBD1 or TRBD2 may be the D gene (5 bases each). The CDR3 length is 15 residues. V dropped 3 bases and J dropped 2 bases, with 13 bases sitting between them. From germline, CDR1 is LNHDA and CDR2 SQIVND (reference sequence). The CDR3 is CASSIGGVAQETQYF. CDR3 bases: TGTGCCAGTAGTATTGGGGGAGTCGCACAAGAGACCCAGTACTTC.

The rearrangement joins TRBV4-1 to TRBJ2-7; possible D gene TRBD1, 6 bases. Germline assignment: CDR1 MGHRA and CDR2 YSYEKL. The V end was cut by 0 bases, the J end by 0 bases, with 12 bases between. The CDR3 is 16 amino acids. In nucleotides, the CDR3 is TGCGCCAGCAGCCAAGATAGGGACAAGAGCTCCTACGAGCAGTACTTC. This gives the protein CASSQDRDKSSYEQYF.

The chain joins TRBV9 to TRBJ1-6; unclear D gene. The germline gives CDR1 SGDLS, CDR2 YYNGEE. Trimming left V 2 bases short and J 8 bases short, with 17 bases between. This CDR3 contains 16 residues. The CDR3 DNA sequence: TGTGCCAGCAGCGTCGAAGTAGTTCTAACCTATTCACCCCTCCACTTT. Translated, it gives CASSVEVVLTYSPLHF.

The chain has TRBV29-1 and TRBJ2-5; no firm D call. Trimming took off 3 bases at V and 1 base at J, with 6 bases between the two ends. This CDR3 has 12 residues. Germline CDR1 SQVTM, CDR2 ANQGSEA. The CDR3 sequence: CSVESSQETQYF. Here the CDR3 DNA reads TGCAGCGTTGAGTCCAGCCAAGAGACCCAGTACTTC.

Of note for this clone: The junction shows a germline mismatch at one end, possibly a read error. The chain is built from TRBV28 and TRBJ2-7; TRBD1 is a possible D gene (6 bases). In germline, CDR1 is MDHEN, CDR2 SYDVKM. The CDR3 sequence is 13 residues long. This CDR3 reads CASRPLPSGDGDF. The DNA of the CDR3 is TGTGCCAGCAGGCCTCTCCCCTCAGGGGATGGGGACTTC.

This clone was counted once. The chain carries TRBV5-1 and TRBJ2-3; D perhaps matches TRBD1 (5 bases). The V end was cut by 6 bases, the J end by 3 bases, with 14 bases between. This CDR3 comprises 14 residues. CDR1 is SGHRS, CDR2 YFSETQ, per germline. The CDR3 here is CASTAVQGTDTQYF. The CDR3 nucleotides read TGCGCCAGCACCGCAGTCCAGGGAACAGATACGCAGTATTTT. Filled out from reference TRBV5-1 and TRBJ2-3, the complete variable domain reads KAGVTQTPRYLIKTRGQQVTLSCSPISGHRSVSWYQQTPGQGLQFLFEYFSETQRNKGNFPGRFSGRQFSNSRSEMNVSTLELGDSALYLCASTAVQGTDTQYFGPGTRLTVL.

The rearrangement uses TRBV5-1 and TRBJ1-4; unclear D gene. With 0 bases removed from V and 4 bases from J, the gap between germline ends came to 7 bases. The CDR3 has 14 residues. CDR1 and CDR2 from the germline V gene are SGHRS and YFSETQ. The CDR3 protein is CASSLEGFNEKLFF. The DNA for the CDR3 is TGCGCCAGCAGCTTGGAGGGTTTTAATGAAAAACTGTTTTTT. Full variable domain (rest looked up from reference TRBV5-1 and TRBJ1-4): KAGVTQTPRYLIKTRGQQVTLSCSPISGHRSVSWYQQTPGQGLQFLFEYFSETQRNKGNFPGRFSGRQFSNSRSEMNVSTLELGDSALYLCASSLEGFNEKLFFGSGTQLSVL.

The V call is TRBV5-6, the J call TRBJ1-2; 7 positions match TRBD1. Per germline, CDR1 SGHDT and CDR2 YYEEEE. CDR3 length: 14 residues. V was clipped by 3 bases and J by 3 bases; unmatched bases: 5. As DNA, the CDR3 is TGTGCCAGCAGCTACCTCAGGGGGGACTATGGCTACACCTTC. Its protein product is CASSYLRGDYGYTF.

The rearrangement uses TRBV10-3 and TRBJ2-1, with unresolved D. Trimming took off 2 bases at V and 7 bases at J, with 9 bases between the two ends. The germline V gene has CDR1 ENHRY and CDR2 SYGVKD. The CDR3 totals 13 residues. CDR3 in amino acids: CAISEGQKNEQFF. CDR3 in DNA: TGTGCCATCAGTGAGGGTCAGAAGAATGAGCAGTTCTTC.

The CDR3 protein is CASSLDRYEQYF. Written as DNA, the CDR3 is TGCGCCAGCAGCTTGGACAGGTACGAGCAGTACTTC. This chain links TRBV5-1 with TRBJ2-7, with D possibly matching TRBD1 (5 bases). The V gene's germline CDR1 is SGHRS and CDR2 YFSETQ. The germline V and J ends were trimmed by 0 bases and 4 bases, with 5 bases remaining between them. The CDR3 is 12 amino acids.

The V and J genes are TRBV2 and TRBJ1-5; D unresolved. V lost 8 bases and J 2 bases, leaving 10 bases between the germline ends. The CDR3 extends over 13 amino acids. CDR1 is SNHLY and CDR2 is FYNNEI in the germline V gene. CDR3 sequence: CASAKEGNQPQHF. The CDR3 DNA reads as TGTGCCAGCGCCAAGGAAGGCAATCAGCCCCAGCATTTT.

This clone appeared once. The rearrangement links TRBV7-6 to TRBJ2-1; D gene uncertain. With 4 bases removed from V and 6 bases from J, the gap between germline ends came to 10 bases. The CDR3 consists of 13 residues. Germline-derived CDR1 and CDR2 are SGHVS and FNYEAQ. Written as DNA, the CDR3 is TGTGCCAGCAGCTCAGACTGGGGCAATGAGCAGTTCTTC. Residues: CASSSDWGNEQFF. The full variable domain, its missing parts supplied by reference TRBV7-6 and TRBJ2-1, is GAGVSQSPRYKVTKRGQDVALRCDPISGHVSLYWYRQALGQGPEFLTYFNYEAQQDKSGLPNDRFSAERPEGSISTLTIQRTEQRDSAMYRCASSSDWGNEQFFGPGTRLTVL.

The gene calls are TRBV7-2 and TRBJ2-5, with 10 positions matching TRBD1. From germline, CDR1 is SGHTA and CDR2 FQGNSA. This CDR3 has 16 residues. Trimming removed 5 bases from V and 4 bases from J; junction bases left unmatched: 10. The CDR3 nucleotides read TGTGCCAGCAGCCCCCTCCGGACAGGGGGTTCAGAGACCCAGTACTTC. This encodes CASSPLRTGGSETQYF.

The chain has TRBV28 and TRBJ1-1; 7 bases line up with TRBD1. Trimming removed 8 bases from V and 3 bases from J; junction bases left unmatched: 15. Germline CDR1 reads MDHEN; CDR2 reads SYDVKM. There are 16 residues in the CDR3. CDR3 nucleotide sequence: TGTGCCAGCGGGTTAGTCCCGACAGGGATAGACACTGAAGCTTTCTTT. Its protein is CASGLVPTGIDTEAFF.

In its sample, this clone was seen once. The chain employs TRBV5-1 and TRBJ1-1; no reliable D call. Germline-derived CDR1 and CDR2 are SGHRS and YFSETQ. This CDR3 is 14 amino acids long. V lost 3 bases, J lost 0 bases, and 9 bases lay in between. CDR3 nucleotide sequence: TGCGCCAGCAGCTCCCAGGCGATGAACACTGAAGCTTTCTTT. Amino acids: CASSSQAMNTEAFF.

The chain joins TRBV28 to TRBJ1-5; perhaps TRBD1 as D (5 bases). This CDR3 region has 14 residues. Germline V lookup: CDR1 MDHEN, CDR2 SYDVKM. Between the trimmed V and J ends, which lost 7 bases and 9 bases, there was a span of 19 bases. The CDR3 reads CASTSGASLRPQHF. The CDR3 region has the DNA TGTGCCAGCACCTCCGGGGCCAGCCTTAGGCCCCAGCATTTT.

V usage is TRBV28 and J usage is TRBJ2-4; D may be TRBD1 or TRBD2 (5 bases each). Trimming stripped 2 bases from V and 7 bases from J, with 15 bases between. CDR1 MDHEN and CDR2 SYDVKM come from the germline V gene. This CDR3 spans 15 amino acids. The CDR3 nucleotides are TGTGCCAGCAGTTTAGGTAGTTACGAGGGGAACATTCAGTACTTC. Translating it yields CASSLGSYEGNIQYF. The variable domain in full, with the rest retrieved from reference TRBV28 and TRBJ2-4, is DVKVTQSSRYLVKRTGEKVFLECVQDMDHENMFWYRQDPGLGLRLIYFSYDVKMKEKGDIPEGYSVSREKKERFSLILESASTNQTSMYLCASSLGSYEGNIQYFGAGTRLSVL.

This clone was found a few times. The chain couples TRBV6-5 to TRBJ1-5, with a possible D match to TRBD1 (5 bases). Looked up from germline, CDR1 is MNHEY and CDR2 is SVGAGI. This CDR3 is built from 14 residues. V lost 6 bases, J lost 4 bases, and 13 bases lay in between. The CDR3 is CASRGDGGNQPQHF. CDR3 in DNA: TGTGCCAGCAGGGGGGATGGTGGGAATCAGCCCCAGCATTTT.

The chain carries TRBV4-2 and TRBJ2-7; tentatively, D is TRBD1 or TRBD2 (5 bases each). With 4 bases removed from V and 0 bases from J, the gap between germline ends came to 16 bases. The V gene's germline CDR1 is LGHNA and CDR2 YNFKEQ. CDR3 size: 16 residues. The CDR3 loop is CASSLGATLSSYEQYF. CDR3 nucleotide sequence: TGTGCCAGCAGCCTCGGGGCCACCTTAAGCTCCTACGAGCAGTACTTC.

The chain has TRBV18 and TRBJ1-1; D call uncertain. The CDR3 totals 13 residues. V gave up 7 bases and J gave up 4 bases, with 13 bases separating them. Germline V lookup: CDR1 KGHSH, CDR2 LQKENI. The CDR3 region is CASLRTASTEAFF. CDR3 DNA: TGTGCCAGCTTAAGGACTGCCAGCACTGAAGCTTTCTTT. Full variable domain (outside the CDR3, taken from reference TRBV18 and TRBJ1-1): NAGVMQNPRHLVRRRGQEARLRCSPMKGHSHVYWYRQLPEEGLKFMVYLQKENIIDESGMPKERFSAEFPKEGPSILRIQQVVRGDSAAYFCASLRTASTEAFFGQGTRLTVV.